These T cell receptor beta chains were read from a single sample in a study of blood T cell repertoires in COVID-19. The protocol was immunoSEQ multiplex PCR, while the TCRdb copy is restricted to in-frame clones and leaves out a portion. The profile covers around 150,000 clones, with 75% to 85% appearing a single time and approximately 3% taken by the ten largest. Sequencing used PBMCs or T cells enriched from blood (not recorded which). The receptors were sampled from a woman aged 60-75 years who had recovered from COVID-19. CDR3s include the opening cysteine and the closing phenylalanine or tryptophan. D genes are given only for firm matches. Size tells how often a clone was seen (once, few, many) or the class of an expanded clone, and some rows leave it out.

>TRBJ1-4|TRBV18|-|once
TGTGCCAGCTCATTCCTTGGGAGCACTAATGAAAAACTGTTTTTT
CASSFLGSTNEKLFF
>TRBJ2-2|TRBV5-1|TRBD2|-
TGCGCCAGCAGCTATAGCGGGGGGAACACCGGGGAGCTGTTTTTT
CASSYSGGNTGELFF
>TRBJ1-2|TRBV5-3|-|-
TGTGCCAGAAGCTTGAATGCCAAAGGACAGTCCATAAGGGGCTATGGCTACACCTTC
CARSLNAKGQSIRGYGYTF
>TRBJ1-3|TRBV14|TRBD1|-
TGTGCCAGCAGCCCGGGACAGGGAAACACCATATATTTT
CASSPGQGNTIYF
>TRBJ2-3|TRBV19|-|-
TGTGCTACTGAGGGCCTTAGAGCAGATACGCAGTATTTT
CATEGLRADTQYF
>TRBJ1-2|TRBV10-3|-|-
TGTGCCATCAGTGGAATGCCCAGGGCCATGGGCGGCTACACCTTC
CAISGMPRAMGGYTF
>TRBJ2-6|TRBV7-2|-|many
TGTGCCAGCAGAAGACAGGAGGTTGCTACTGGGGCCAACGTCCTGACTTTC
CASRRQEVATGANVLTF
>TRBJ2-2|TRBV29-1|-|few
TGCAGCGTACAGGGTCCTACCGGGGAGCTGTTTTTT
CSVQGPTGELFF
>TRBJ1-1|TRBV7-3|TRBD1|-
TGTGCCAGCAGCTCGCGCCGGGACAGGGGGACTGAAGCTTTCTTT
CASSSRRDRGTEAFF
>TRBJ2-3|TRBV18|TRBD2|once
TGTGCCAGCTCACCCCTGTCTAGCGGGGGTGGGGATACGCAGTATTTT
CASSPLSSGGGDTQYF
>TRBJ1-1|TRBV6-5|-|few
TGTGCCAGCATCGATAACAGGGAGAAAGCTTTCTTT
CASIDNREKAFF
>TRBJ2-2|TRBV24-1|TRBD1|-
TGTGCCACCAGAGCAGGGGGCGTTGGCGGGGAGCTGTTTTTT
CATRAGGVGGELFF
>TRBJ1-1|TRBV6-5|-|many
TGTGCCAGCAGTTACTCCGGGCAGGGCTTTACTGAAGCTTTCTTT
CASSYSGQGFTEAFF
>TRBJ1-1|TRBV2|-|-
TGTGCCAGCAGTGAAGGGGGGGGAGACACTGAAGCTTTCTTT
CASSEGGGDTEAFF
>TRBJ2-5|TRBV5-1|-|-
TGCGCCAGCAGCTTGGGGCAGCTCGGGGGAGAGACCCAGTACTTC
CASSLGQLGGETQYF
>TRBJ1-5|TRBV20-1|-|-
TGCAGTGCTAGTGACGAGGTTGAGGGCAATCAGCCCCAGCATTTT
CSASDEVEGNQPQHF
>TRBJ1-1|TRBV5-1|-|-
TGCGCCAGCAGCTTGAACGGAGACACTGAAGCTTTCTTT
CASSLNGDTEAFF
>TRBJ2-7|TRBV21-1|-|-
TGTGCCAGCAGCGAAATCGTCGGACAGACCACCTACGAGCAGTACTTC
CASSEIVGQTTYEQYF
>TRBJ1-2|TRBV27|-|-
TGTGCCAGCAGTTTATCGGGAGGGGTAGGCTACACCTTC
CASSLSGGVGYTF
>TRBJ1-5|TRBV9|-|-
TGTGCCAGCAGCGTAGAGAGTGGCGGGGAATGGCCCCAGCATTTT
CASSVESGGEWPQHF
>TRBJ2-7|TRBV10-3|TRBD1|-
TGTGCCATCAGTGTGGACAGGACCTACGAGCAGTACTTC
CAISVDRTYEQYF
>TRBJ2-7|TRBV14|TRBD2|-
TGTGCCAGCAGCCAGAGCGGGGCCAGGGCCCACGAGCAGTACTTC
CASSQSGARAHEQYF
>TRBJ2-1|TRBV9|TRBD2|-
TGTGCCAGCAGCGTAGCTCACGGGGGGGGCGATGAGCAGTTCTTC
CASSVAHGGGDEQFF
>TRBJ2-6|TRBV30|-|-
TGTGCCTGGAGTGTACCAGGGGGGGCCAACGTCCTGACTTTC
CAWSVPGGANVLTF
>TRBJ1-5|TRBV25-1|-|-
TGTGCCAGTTTATTAGATCCCCAGCATTTT
CASLLDPQHF
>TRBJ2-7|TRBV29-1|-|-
TGCAGCGTTGTTCGCAGGGGCGGATTCTACGAGCAGTACTTC
CSVVRRGGFYEQYF
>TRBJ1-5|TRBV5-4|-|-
TGTGCCAGCAGCTTGAACGGGGGTCGCCAGCCCCAGCATTTT
CASSLNGGRQPQHF
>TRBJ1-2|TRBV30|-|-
TGTGCCTGGAGTCCGTACCCGGACAGTGGCTACACCTTC
CAWSPYPDSGYTF
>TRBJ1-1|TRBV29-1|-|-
TGCAGCGCGAACACAGGGTCCATGAACACTGAAGCTTTCTTT
CSANTGSMNTEAFF
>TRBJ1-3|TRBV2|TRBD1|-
TGTGCCAGCAGCGCGGGACAGGGGCAAAACTCTGGAAACACCATATATTTT
CASSAGQGQNSGNTIYF
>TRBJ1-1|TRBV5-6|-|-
TGTGCCAGCAGCTTGTATAGACACCTGAACACTGAAGCTTTCTTT
CASSLYRHLNTEAFF